This passage covers 17 T cell receptor beta chains from one sample sequenced in a study of cytomegalovirus exposure and HLA in healthy donors. The PCR ran on 60 Vbeta and 13 Jbeta primers. Some clones are missing from TCRdb's copy, which holds only in-frame ones; the method was immunoSEQ multiplex PCR. The sample consists of 55,000 to 70,000 clones, approximately 75% of them appearing once. Sequencing used PBMCs. The origin of the receptors is a woman aged 30 to 39 in good health and CMV-seronegative.

The chain employs TRBV6-5 and TRBJ2-1; 8 bases fit TRBD2. V was clipped by 1 base and J by 5 bases; unmatched bases: 7. Germline V gene sequence: CDR1 MNHEY, CDR2 SVGAGI. The CDR3 length is 16 residues. The CDR3 is CASSYLGSGKDNEQFF. CDR3 bases: TGTGCCAGCAGTTACTTGGGTAGCGGGAAGGACAATGAGCAGTTCTTC.

This rearrangement joins TRBV29-1 to TRBJ1-5, with D tentatively TRBD1 (6 bases). Germline-derived CDR1 and CDR2 are SQVTM and ANQGSEA. V lost 7 bases and J 1 base, leaving 11 bases between the germline ends. The CDR3 covers 13 residues. The CDR3 DNA reads TGCAGCGGTTCCACAGGGAGCAATCAGCCCCAGCATTTT. Its protein product is CSGSTGSNQPQHF. The full variable domain, completed using reference TRBV29-1 and TRBJ1-5, is SAVISQKPSRDICQRGTSLTIQCQVDSQVTMMFWYRQQPGQSLTLIATANQGSEATYESGFVIDKFPISRPNLTFSTLTVSNMSPEDSSIYLCSGSTGSNQPQHFGDGTRLSIL.

The count of this clone is one. This rearrangement joins TRBV11-2 to TRBJ1-2; TRBD1 matches 9 bases. Germline V gene sequence: CDR1 SGHAT, CDR2 FQNNGV. V was clipped by 1 base and J by 7 bases; unmatched bases: 7. The CDR3 covers 15 residues. The CDR3 here is CASSLVRGQGGGYTF. CDR3 DNA sequence: TGTGCCAGCAGCTTAGTGCGGGGACAGGGTGGTGGCTACACCTTC.

The rearrangement uses TRBV4-3 and TRBJ2-3, with 11 nucleotides matching TRBD2. Per the germline V gene, CDR1 is LGHNA and CDR2 is YSLEER. The CDR3 extends over 17 amino acids. J lost 4 bases, V lost 0 bases, and 6 bases had no gene match. The CDR3 DNA follows: TGCGCCAGCAGCCAAGATATGTTAGCGGGAGGGGCAGATACGCAGTATTTT. This translates into CASSQDMLAGGADTQYF.

In its sample, this clone was seen a few times. This chain joins TRBV6-5 and TRBJ1-4, with 8 bases matching TRBD1. Germline V lookup: CDR1 MNHEY, CDR2 SVGAGI. The J segment lost 8 bases and the V segment lost 7 bases, leaving 6 bases of the junction unmatched. The CDR3 sequence is 13 residues long. The CDR3 loop reads CASTGQGGEKLFF. For the CDR3, the DNA is TGTGCCAGCACCGGACAGGGTGGAGAAAAACTGTTTTTT.

V gene TRBV4-3 combines with J gene TRBJ2-2; TRBD2 agrees at 10 bases. Germline V lookup: CDR1 LGHNA, CDR2 YSLEER. The V segment lost 1 base and the J segment 6 bases; nucleotides outside the gene matches: 2. The CDR3 sequence is 15 residues long. The CDR3 here is CASSQALAGAGELFF. Here the CDR3 DNA reads TGCGCCAGCAGCCAAGCCCTAGCGGGAGCCGGGGAGCTGTTTTTT.

The CDR3: CASSLGDRGEQYV. CDR3 bases: TGTGCCAGCAGCTTAGGCGACAGGGGCGAGCAGTACGTC. This chain uses TRBV7-9 with TRBJ2-7; 8 positions agree with TRBD1. After removal of 1 base from V and 6 bases from J, the junction contained 2 bases not matched to a gene. The CDR3 consists of 13 residues. CDR1 and CDR2 from the germline V gene are SEHNR and FQNEAQ (reference sequence).

The chain is built from TRBV19 and TRBJ2-6, with 7 bases lining up with TRBD1. Germline-derived CDR1 and CDR2 are LNHDA and SQIVND (reference sequence). The CDR3 spans 16 residues. V shed 3 bases and J 3 bases; nucleotides not matched to a gene: 5. CDR3 amino acids: CASSILTGVGANVLTF. The CDR3 bases are TGTGCCAGTAGTATTTTAACAGGGGTTGGGGCCAACGTCCTGACTTTC.

This chain uses TRBV12-5 with TRBJ2-2, with D possibly being TRBD1 (6 bases). Germline V CDR1 and CDR2: LGHNT, FRNRAP. The CDR3 sequence is 14 residues long. V dropped 4 bases and J dropped 6 bases, with 12 bases sitting between them. The CDR3 sequence: CASGSTGWSGELFF. CDR3 nucleotide sequence: TGTGCTAGTGGTTCTACAGGGTGGTCCGGGGAGCTGTTTTTT.

The chain employs TRBV11-3 and TRBJ2-5, with 10 positions matching TRBD2. Losses at the gene ends were 4 bases for V and 7 bases for J; bases not matched to a gene: 12. Per the germline V gene, CDR1 is SGHNT and CDR2 is YENEEA. CDR3 length equals 16 residues. CDR3 sequence reads: CASSSEASGGGGTQYF. The CDR3 nucleotides read TGTGCCAGCAGCTCAGAGGCTAGCGGGGGCGGTGGGACCCAGTACTTC.

V gene TRBV28 combines with J gene TRBJ2-1, with TRBD2 matching 9 bases. Germline V gene data show CDR1 as MDHEN and CDR2 as SYDVKM. The ends lost 10 bases at V and 3 bases at J; junction bases unmatched: 7. This CDR3 contains 14 residues. The CDR3 sequence is CAIVAAGGYNEQFF. CDR3 coding DNA: TGTGCCATCGTGGCAGCGGGAGGCTACAATGAGCAGTTCTTC.

V and J are TRBV5-1 and TRBJ2-2, with a tentative D call TRBD1 (6 bases). The CDR3 runs 14 residues. Trimming took off 4 bases at V and 1 base at J, with 8 bases between the two ends. CDR1 and CDR2 (germline): SGHRS, YFSETQ. In DNA form, the CDR3 reads TGCGCCAGCAGCACGACAGGGAACACCGGGGAGCTGTTTTTT. Its protein is CASSTTGNTGELFF.

The rearrangement joins TRBV5-4 to TRBJ1-6, with D perhaps matching TRBD1 (5 bases). The germline V gene has CDR1 SGHNT and CDR2 YYREEE (reference sequence). The CDR3 has 14 residues. V was trimmed by 5 bases and J by 10 bases, leaving 16 bases between them. CDR3 coding DNA: TGTGCCAGCAGTCCCGGGACGGAGGGATCACCCCTCCACTTT. Protein sequence: CASSPGTEGSPLHF.

The chain employs TRBV6-1 and TRBJ2-7; 10 nucleotides agree with TRBD2. Trimming cost V 8 bases and J 2 bases; bases outside gene matches: 6. CDR1 and CDR2 (germline): MNHNS, SASEGT. This CDR3 spans 14 amino acids. As DNA, the CDR3 is TGTGCCAGCCGGGGCACTAGCGGGACCTACGAGCAGTACGTC. Translating gives CASRGTSGTYEQYV.

This chain uses TRBV11-2 with TRBJ2-1, with 10 positions matching TRBD2. The CDR3 is 18 residues long. Germline assignment: CDR1 SGHAT and CDR2 FQNNGV. Unmatched junction bases numbered 7, after V lost 2 bases and J lost 0 bases. CDR3 in amino acids: CASSLSLAGANSYNEQFF. DNA for the CDR3: TGTGCCAGCAGCTTAAGTCTAGCGGGAGCAAACTCCTACAATGAGCAGTTCTTC.

The chain joins TRBV5-1 to TRBJ2-5; TRBD1 might be the D (5 bases). The V gene's germline CDR1 is SGHRS and CDR2 YFSETQ. With 3 bases removed from V and 1 base from J, the gap between germline ends came to 13 bases. The CDR3 loop spans 15 amino acids. The CDR3: CASSSNGASQETQYF. The CDR3 DNA reads as TGCGCCAGCAGCTCTAATGGGGCTAGCCAAGAGACCCAGTACTTC.

This clone appeared a single time. The V call is TRBV11-1, the J call TRBJ2-5, with 9 bases identical to TRBD1. Judging by the DNA end, TRBJ2-7 fits better; the J call may be wrong. The CDR3 length is 13 residues. Germline assignment: CDR1 SGHAT and CDR2 FQDESV (reference sequence). CDR3 DNA: TGTGCCAGCAGCCGGGACAGGGATGCCGAGCAGTACTTC. This translates into CASSRDRDAEQYF.